Listed below are T cell receptor beta chains from one sample, sequenced in a study of blood T cell repertoires in COVID-19. Sequencing was performed with immunoSEQ multiplex PCR; in TCRdb, only in-frame clones are kept and a portion is missing. This table has about 210,000 clones, 85% appearing once. The material sequenced was peripheral blood. The receptors shown here come from a man in his 60s with COVID-19, enrolled during active disease. CDR3s leave out the opening cysteine and the closing phenylalanine or tryptophan. Fields, in order: J gene, V gene, D gene, CDR3 protein. D genes are given only for firm matches.

j_gene: TRBJ2-5
v_gene: TRBV21-1
d_gene: NA
CDR3aa: ASSKGGVAGVETQY

j_gene: TRBJ1-1
v_gene: TRBV2
d_gene: NA
CDR3aa: ASSFTGMNTEAF

j_gene: TRBJ1-3
v_gene: TRBV10-3
d_gene: NA
CDR3aa: AISAQPGAGNTIY

j_gene: TRBJ2-5
v_gene: TRBV18
d_gene: TRBD2
CDR3aa: ASSPSGTGTSGLYKAAQY

j_gene: TRBJ2-7
v_gene: TRBV10-3
d_gene: NA
CDR3aa: AISENTHEQY

j_gene: TRBJ1-2
v_gene: TRBV19
d_gene: NA
CDR3aa: ASSSPNRANYGYT

j_gene: TRBJ2-1
v_gene: TRBV7-8
d_gene: NA
CDR3aa: ASGGYNEQF

j_gene: TRBJ1-1
v_gene: TRBV2
d_gene: TRBD1
CDR3aa: ASNSAGGVGTEAF

j_gene: TRBJ2-4
v_gene: TRBV4-2
d_gene: NA
CDR3aa: ASSPGGGDIAKNIQY

j_gene: TRBJ2-7
v_gene: TRBV6-1
d_gene: TRBD1
CDR3aa: ASSAGQGLSFSEQY

j_gene: TRBJ1-6
v_gene: TRBV3-1/TRBV3-2
d_gene: NA
CDR3aa: ASSQDLASGPLH

j_gene: TRBJ2-1
v_gene: TRBV27
d_gene: TRBD1
CDR3aa: ASRIQGENEQF

j_gene: TRBJ2-3
v_gene: TRBV7-9
d_gene: NA
CDR3aa: ASSFQGSTDTQY

j_gene: TRBJ1-4
v_gene: TRBV21-1
d_gene: NA
CDR3aa: ASSISYRDREGEKLF

j_gene: TRBJ1-1
v_gene: TRBV6-2/TRBV6-3
d_gene: TRBD1
CDR3aa: ASSPRRTGRHTEAF

j_gene: TRBJ2-7
v_gene: TRBV27
d_gene: TRBD2
CDR3aa: ASSLQGLEGWQY

j_gene: TRBJ1-1
v_gene: TRBV7-9
d_gene: NA
CDR3aa: ASSLKTEGTEAF

j_gene: TRBJ2-1
v_gene: TRBV7-3
d_gene: TRBD2
CDR3aa: ASSALAGGTYDNEQF

j_gene: TRBJ1-5
v_gene: TRBV9
d_gene: NA
CDR3aa: ASSVDGANQPQH

j_gene: TRBJ1-1
v_gene: TRBV3-1/TRBV3-2
d_gene: NA
CDR3aa: ASSQGAGKTEAF

j_gene: TRBJ2-1
v_gene: TRBV9
d_gene: TRBD2
CDR3aa: ASSPRRDYFSDEQF

j_gene: TRBJ2-7
v_gene: TRBV11-2
d_gene: NA
CDR3aa: ASSFISKSYEQY

j_gene: TRBJ2-7
v_gene: TRBV14
d_gene: TRBD2
CDR3aa: ASSPSVGGSGRLEQY

j_gene: TRBJ2-7
v_gene: TRBV7-2
d_gene: TRBD1
CDR3aa: ASSLDRGNYEQY

j_gene: TRBJ2-1
v_gene: TRBV6-5
d_gene: NA
CDR3aa: ASSPQSGYNEQF

j_gene: TRBJ2-7
v_gene: TRBV7-8
d_gene: TRBD2
CDR3aa: ASSLAAGRGEQY

j_gene: TRBJ2-3
v_gene: TRBV18
d_gene: TRBD2
CDR3aa: ASSPPGGLVTGDTQY

j_gene: TRBJ1-2
v_gene: TRBV27
d_gene: TRBD1
CDR3aa: ASSFQDRGSGYT

j_gene: TRBJ1-2
v_gene: TRBV2
d_gene: NA
CDR3aa: ASSPDSYGYT

j_gene: TRBJ1-2
v_gene: TRBV7-2
d_gene: TRBD1
CDR3aa: ASTVGQDNYGYT

j_gene: TRBJ2-1
v_gene: TRBV10-3
d_gene: NA
CDR3aa: AISGGSSYNEQF

j_gene: TRBJ2-7
v_gene: TRBV5-3
d_gene: TRBD1
CDR3aa: ARSLAPYNDRGHEQY

j_gene: TRBJ1-6
v_gene: TRBV9
d_gene: NA
CDR3aa: ASSVERREEVVGSPLH

j_gene: TRBJ1-5
v_gene: TRBV5-1
d_gene: NA
CDR3aa: ASSTGWDQPQH

j_gene: TRBJ1-2
v_gene: TRBV7-2
d_gene: NA
CDR3aa: ASSLGQVNYGYT

j_gene: TRBJ2-7
v_gene: TRBV5-4
d_gene: TRBD1
CDR3aa: ASSPRQGIDYEQY

j_gene: TRBJ2-7
v_gene: TRBV29-1
d_gene: NA
CDR3aa: SVESGTYEQY

j_gene: TRBJ2-7
v_gene: TRBV29-1
d_gene: NA
CDR3aa: SVALTGSGGEQY

j_gene: TRBJ1-2
v_gene: TRBV7-2
d_gene: NA
CDR3aa: ASSLELNQNYGYT

j_gene: TRBJ1-1
v_gene: TRBV10-3
d_gene: NA
CDR3aa: AISDPRQKNTEAF

j_gene: TRBJ2-5
v_gene: TRBV11-2
d_gene: NA
CDR3aa: ASSSLQGLVTQY

j_gene: TRBJ1-4
v_gene: TRBV6-6
d_gene: NA
CDR3aa: ASSRGRVVNEKLF

j_gene: TRBJ2-4
v_gene: TRBV24-1
d_gene: TRBD1
CDR3aa: ATSASGTGKNIQY

j_gene: TRBJ2-3
v_gene: TRBV3-1/TRBV3-2
d_gene: TRBD2
CDR3aa: ASSQALRREASTDTQY

j_gene: TRBJ1-1
v_gene: TRBV7-2
d_gene: NA
CDR3aa: ASSSTGRNTEAF

j_gene: TRBJ2-7
v_gene: TRBV5-6
d_gene: NA
CDR3aa: ASSRRTGSYEQY

j_gene: TRBJ1-1
v_gene: TRBV25-1
d_gene: TRBD1
CDR3aa: ASKDRLNTEAF

j_gene: TRBJ2-2
v_gene: TRBV29-1
d_gene: NA
CDR3aa: SVRLSSNTGELF

j_gene: TRBJ2-2
v_gene: TRBV11-2
d_gene: NA
CDR3aa: ASRPNRGGTGELF